This entry features one TCR beta chain sequence. CDR1 is MDHEN and CDR2 is SYDVKM in the germline V gene. V lost 4 bases, J lost 1 base, and 11 bases stayed unmatched. The CDR3 is 17 amino acids. Clones were sequenced by immunoSEQ multiplex PCR, and TCRdb holds only the in-frame ones, with some missing. The sample lists some 79,000 clones, approximately 94% occurring once. The record originates from a study of cytomegalovirus exposure and HLA in healthy donors. The sequence was collected from a woman younger than 30 in good health and CMV-seropositive. The chain employs TRBV28 and TRBJ2-3, with TRBD2 matching 7 bases. Source material: PBMCs. The CDR3 spells CASSSPHTRGGTDTQYF. In DNA, the CDR3 is TGTGCCAGCAGTTCCCCGCATACACGGGGGGGCACAGATACGCAGTATTTT.